This TCR beta chain appears in the sequencing data of a study of somatic mutations in cytotoxic T cells in rheumatoid arthritis. Study context: The researchers flow-sorted some T-cell populations stained with V beta antibodies and got nearly 100% purity, and these included V beta1+ cells sequenced for TCRB.

Of note for this clone: What it binds is unknown.

Overall study findings and caveats: Neither rheumatoid arthritis patients nor age-matched healthy controls had significantly different CD8+ T-cell clonality from the other group.

Method: immunoSEQ multiplex PCR; TCRdb's copy keeps in-frame clones and lacks some. The sample comprises about 9,200 clones, nearly 80% of which are singletons, and roughly 38% rests with the top ten. Sequences were obtained from CD8+ T cells sorted from blood. The source is an adult with rheumatoid arthritis.

CDR3 in amino acids: CSVAIIPWVTVRGVVMETQYF. DNA for the CDR3: TGCAGCGTTGCTATTATCCCCTGGGTAACCGTGAGGGGGGTGGTAATGGAGACCCAGTACTTC. This chain links TRBV29-1 with TRBJ2-5; TRBD1 or TRBD2 may be the D gene (6 bases each). The CDR3 runs to 21 residues. CDR1 is SQVTM, CDR2 ANQGSEA, per germline. V dropped 4 bases and J dropped 5 bases, with 38 bases sitting between them.